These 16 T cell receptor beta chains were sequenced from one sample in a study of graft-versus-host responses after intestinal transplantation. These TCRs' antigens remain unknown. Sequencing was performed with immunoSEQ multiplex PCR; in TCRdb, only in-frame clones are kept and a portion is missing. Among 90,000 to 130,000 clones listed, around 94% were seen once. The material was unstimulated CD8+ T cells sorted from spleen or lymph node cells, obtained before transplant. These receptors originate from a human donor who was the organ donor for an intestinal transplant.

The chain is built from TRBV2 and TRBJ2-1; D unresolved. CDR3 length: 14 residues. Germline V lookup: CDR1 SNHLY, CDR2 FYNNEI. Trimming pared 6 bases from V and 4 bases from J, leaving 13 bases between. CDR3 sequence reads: CASSGIEPYNEQFF. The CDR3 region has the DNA TGTGCCAGCAGCGGCATAGAGCCGTACAATGAGCAGTTCTTC.

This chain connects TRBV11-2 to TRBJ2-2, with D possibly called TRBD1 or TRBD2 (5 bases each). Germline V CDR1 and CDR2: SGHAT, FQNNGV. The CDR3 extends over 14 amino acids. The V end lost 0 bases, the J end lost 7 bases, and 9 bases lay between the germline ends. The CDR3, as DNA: TGTGCCAGCAGCTTAGAAGGGGCGGGCGGGGAGCTGTTTTTT. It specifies CASSLEGAGGELFF.

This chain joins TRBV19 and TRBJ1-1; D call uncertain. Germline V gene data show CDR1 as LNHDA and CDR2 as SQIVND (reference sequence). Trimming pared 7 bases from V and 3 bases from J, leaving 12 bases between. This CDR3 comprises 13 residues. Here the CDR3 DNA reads TGTGCCAGTACCTGGCAGGTTGACACTGAAGCTTTCTTT. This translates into CASTWQVDTEAFF.

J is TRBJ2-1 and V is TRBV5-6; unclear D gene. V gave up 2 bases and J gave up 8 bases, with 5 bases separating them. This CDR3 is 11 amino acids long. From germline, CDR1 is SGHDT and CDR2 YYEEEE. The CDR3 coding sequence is TGTGCCAGCAGCTTAAGCGATGAGCAGTTCTTC. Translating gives CASSLSDEQFF.

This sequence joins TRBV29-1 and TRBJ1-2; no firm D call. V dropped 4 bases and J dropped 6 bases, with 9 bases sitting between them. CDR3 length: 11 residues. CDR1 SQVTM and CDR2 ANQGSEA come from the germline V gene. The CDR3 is CSVGSADGYTF. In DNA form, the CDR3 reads TGCAGCGTTGGATCTGCGGATGGCTACACCTTC.

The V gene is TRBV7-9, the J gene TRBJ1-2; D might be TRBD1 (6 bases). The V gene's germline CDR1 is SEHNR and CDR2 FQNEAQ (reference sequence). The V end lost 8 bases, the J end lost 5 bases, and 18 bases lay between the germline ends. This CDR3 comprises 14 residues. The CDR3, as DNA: TGTGCCAGCCGGGAGCCAGGGGAGGCTTATGGCTACACCTTC. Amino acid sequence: CASREPGEAYGYTF. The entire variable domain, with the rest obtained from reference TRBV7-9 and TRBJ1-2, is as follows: DTGVSQNPRHKITKRGQNVTFRCDPISEHNRLYWYRQTLGQGPEFLTYFQNEAQLEKSRLLSDRFSAERPKGSFSTLEIQRTEQGDSAMYLCASREPGEAYGYTFGSGTRLTVV.

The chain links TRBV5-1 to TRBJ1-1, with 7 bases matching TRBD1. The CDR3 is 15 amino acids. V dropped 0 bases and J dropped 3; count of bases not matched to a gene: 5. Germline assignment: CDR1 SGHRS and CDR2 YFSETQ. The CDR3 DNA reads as TGCGCCAGCAGCTTGGCGGGCAGGGGGTACACTGAAGCTTTCTTT. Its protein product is CASSLAGRGYTEAFF.

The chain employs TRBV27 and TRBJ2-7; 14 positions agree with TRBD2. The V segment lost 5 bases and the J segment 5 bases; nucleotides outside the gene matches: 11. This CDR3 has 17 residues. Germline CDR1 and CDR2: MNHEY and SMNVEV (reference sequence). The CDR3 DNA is TGTGCCAGCAGTGCAATACCGGGACTAGCGGGAGAGAACGAGCAGTACTTC. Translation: CASSAIPGLAGENEQYF.

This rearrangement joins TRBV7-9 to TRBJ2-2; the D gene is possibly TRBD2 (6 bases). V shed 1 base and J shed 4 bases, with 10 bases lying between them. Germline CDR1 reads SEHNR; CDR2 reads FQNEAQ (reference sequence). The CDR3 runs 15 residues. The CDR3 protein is CASSLGLDATGELFF. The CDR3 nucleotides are TGTGCCAGCAGCTTAGGACTAGATGCCACCGGGGAGCTGTTTTTT.

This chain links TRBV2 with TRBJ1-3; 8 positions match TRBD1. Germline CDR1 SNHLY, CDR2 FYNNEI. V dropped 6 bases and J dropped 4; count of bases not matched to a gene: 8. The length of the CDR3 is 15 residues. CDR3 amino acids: CASREETGAGNTIYF. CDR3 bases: TGTGCCAGCAGGGAGGAGACAGGGGCCGGAAACACCATATATTTT. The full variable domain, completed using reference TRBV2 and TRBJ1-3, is EPEVTQTPSHQVTQMGQEVILRCVPISNHLYFYWYRQILGQKVEFLVSFYNNEISEKSEIFDDQFSVERPDGSNFTLKIRSTKLEDSAMYFCASREETGAGNTIYFGEGSWLTVV.

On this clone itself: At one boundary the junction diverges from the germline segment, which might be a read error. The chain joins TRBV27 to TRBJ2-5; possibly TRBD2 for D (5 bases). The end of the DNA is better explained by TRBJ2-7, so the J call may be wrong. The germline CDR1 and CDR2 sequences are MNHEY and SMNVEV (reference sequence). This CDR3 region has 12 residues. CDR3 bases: TGCGCCAGCAGTTTAGAGGGCTACGAGCAGTACTTC. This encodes CASSLEGYEQYF.

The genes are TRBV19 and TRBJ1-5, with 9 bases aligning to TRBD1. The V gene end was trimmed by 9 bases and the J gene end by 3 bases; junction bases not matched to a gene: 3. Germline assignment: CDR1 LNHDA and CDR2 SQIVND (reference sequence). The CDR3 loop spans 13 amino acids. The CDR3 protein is CASRQGVNQPQHF. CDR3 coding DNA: TGTGCCAGCAGACAGGGGGTCAATCAGCCCCAGCATTTT.

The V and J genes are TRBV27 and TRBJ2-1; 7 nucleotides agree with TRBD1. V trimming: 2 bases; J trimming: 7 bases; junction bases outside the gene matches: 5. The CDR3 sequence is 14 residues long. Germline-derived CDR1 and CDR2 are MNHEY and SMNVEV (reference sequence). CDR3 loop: CASSLRTGFNEQFF. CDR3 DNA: TGTGCCAGCAGTTTACGGACAGGCTTTAATGAGCAGTTCTTC.

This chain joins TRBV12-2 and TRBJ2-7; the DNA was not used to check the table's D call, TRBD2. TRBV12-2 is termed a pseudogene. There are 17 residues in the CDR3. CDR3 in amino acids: CASRPRGSGDTTYEQYF. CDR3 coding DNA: TGTGCAAGTCGCCCAAGGGGTTCGGGGGATACCACCTACGAGCAGTACTTC.

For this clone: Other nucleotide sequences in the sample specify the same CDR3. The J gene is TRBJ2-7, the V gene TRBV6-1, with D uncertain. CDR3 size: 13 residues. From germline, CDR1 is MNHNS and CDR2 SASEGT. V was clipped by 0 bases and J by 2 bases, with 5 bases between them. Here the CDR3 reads CASSEAGPYEQYF. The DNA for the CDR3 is TGTGCCAGCAGTGAAGCGGGTCCCTACGAGCAGTACTTC.

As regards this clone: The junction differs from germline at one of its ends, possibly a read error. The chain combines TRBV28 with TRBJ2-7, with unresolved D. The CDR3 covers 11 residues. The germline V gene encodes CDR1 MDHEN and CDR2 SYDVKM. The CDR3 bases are TGTGCCAGCAGTTTATTAGAAGACAAAAGCTTC. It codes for CASSLLEDKSF.